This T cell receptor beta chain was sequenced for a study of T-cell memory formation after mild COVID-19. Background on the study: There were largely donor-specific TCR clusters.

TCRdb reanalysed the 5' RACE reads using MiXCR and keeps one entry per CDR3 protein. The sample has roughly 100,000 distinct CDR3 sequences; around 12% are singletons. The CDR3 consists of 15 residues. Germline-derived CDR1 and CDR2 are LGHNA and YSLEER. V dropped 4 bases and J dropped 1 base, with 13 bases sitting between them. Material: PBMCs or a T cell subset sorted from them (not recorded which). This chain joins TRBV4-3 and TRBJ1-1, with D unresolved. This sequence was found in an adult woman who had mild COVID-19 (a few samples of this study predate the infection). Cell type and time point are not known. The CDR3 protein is CASSLKATKNTEAFF. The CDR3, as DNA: TGCGCCAGCAGCCTGAAGGCCACAAAGAACACTGAAGCTTTCTTT.